Below, 22 T cell receptor beta chains from the same sample are listed, as sequenced in a study of cytomegalovirus exposure and HLA in healthy donors. The PCR ran on 60 Vbeta and 13 Jbeta primers. The assay was immunoSEQ multiplex PCR, and TCRdb's table has in-frame clones only and misses some. The top ten clones hold roughly 10% of a sample with some 100,000 clones, under 80% of them seen once. Sequencing input: PBMCs. The source of these receptors is a woman aged 50 to 60 in good health and CMV-seropositive.

The rearrangement uses TRBV6-1 and TRBJ1-2; the D is unclear. The germline V gene encodes CDR1 MNHNS and CDR2 SASEGT. Trimming removed 6 bases from V and 3 bases from J, with 11 bases in between. CDR3 length: 13 amino acids. The CDR3 bases are TGTGCCAGCAGGTATAGGGAGGACTATGGCTACACCTTC. This sequence encodes CASRYREDYGYTF.

The V and J genes are TRBV28 and TRBJ2-2; D possibly corresponds to TRBD2 (6 bases). Trimming stripped 6 bases from V and 5 bases from J, with 28 bases between. Germline lookup yields CDR1 MDHEN and CDR2 SYDVKM. The CDR3 totals 19 residues. CDR3 residues: CASSPRSFRDFSPTGELFF. The CDR3 region has the DNA TGTGCCAGCAGCCCACGATCCTTCCGGGACTTTTCTCCGACCGGGGAGCTGTTTTTT.

This chain joins TRBV4-1 and TRBJ1-1; TRBD1 might be the D (5 bases). Germline CDR1 MGHRA, CDR2 YSYEKL. V lost 0 bases, J lost 1 base, and 12 bases lay in between. This CDR3 is 16 amino acids long. Here the CDR3 reads CASSQDPQGTNTEAFF. The CDR3 coding sequence is TGCGCCAGCAGCCAAGATCCCCAGGGAACGAACACTGAAGCTTTCTTT.

The chain recombines TRBV11-2 with TRBJ2-1; maybe TRBD2 (6 bases). CDR3 length: 15 residues. The V end lost 8 bases, the J end lost 7 bases, and 21 bases lay between the germline ends. CDR1 SGHAT and CDR2 FQNNGV come from the germline V gene. The CDR3 coding sequence is TGTGCCAGCGAACGGGGACTGGAAGTCGCTAATGAGCAGTTCTTC. This encodes CASERGLEVANEQFF.

The V and J genes are TRBV11-2 and TRBJ2-5, with D hard to call. The CDR3 loop spans 11 amino acids. Looked up from germline, CDR1 is SGHAT and CDR2 is FQNNGV. V lost 2 bases and J lost 5, with 3 bases in between. The DNA for the CDR3 is TGTGCCAGCAGCTTATCTGAGACCCAGTACTTC. It specifies CASSLSETQYF.

This clone was seen a handful of times. V and J are TRBV7-8 and TRBJ1-1, with 10 bases aligning to TRBD1. V lost 5 bases, J lost 6 bases, and 9 bases stayed unmatched. This CDR3 comprises 15 residues. Germline values: CDR1 SGHVS, CDR2 FQNEAQ. DNA for the CDR3: TGTGCCAGCAGCCCCCGGACAGGGGGTTTCGCTGAAGCTTTCTTT. It translates to CASSPRTGGFAEAFF.

The chain links TRBV28 to TRBJ1-1; tentatively, D is TRBD1 (5 bases). In germline, CDR1 is MDHEN, CDR2 SYDVKM. Between the trimmed V and J ends, which lost 5 bases and 4 bases, there was a span of 11 bases. There are 13 residues in the CDR3. The CDR3, as DNA: TGTGCCAGCAGTAACCCTGACAGCACTGAAGCTTTCTTT. Translating gives CASSNPDSTEAFF.

The J gene is TRBJ1-6, the V gene TRBV6-1; D unresolved. CDR3 length: 11 amino acids. The V gene lost 1 base and the J gene lost 19 bases, with 11 bases spanning the gap. Germline V gives CDR1 MNHNS, CDR2 SASEGT. As DNA, the CDR3 is TGTGCCAGCAGTGAAGGTAGAGGTATACACTTT. Residues: CASSEGRGIHF.

A few counts support this clone. J is TRBJ2-3 and V is TRBV18; 7 bases map to TRBD2. The CDR3 spans 14 residues. In germline, CDR1 is KGHSH, CDR2 LQKENI. Losses at the gene ends were 1 base for V and 3 bases for J; bases not matched to a gene: 1. The DNA for the CDR3 is TGTGCCAGCTCACCACGGGGGGGAACAGATACGCAGTATTTT. Its protein product is CASSPRGGTDTQYF.

This clone was observed a few times. The J gene is TRBJ1-1, the V gene TRBV5-6; possibly TRBD1 for D (6 bases). The germline V gene has CDR1 SGHDT and CDR2 YYEEEE. Trimming shortened V by 1 base and J by 4 bases, and 14 bases separated the two germline ends. The CDR3 contains 15 residues. Here the CDR3 DNA reads TGTGCCAGCAGCTTGCAAGGGGGAATTGGCACTGAAGCTTTCTTT. The encoded protein is CASSLQGGIGTEAFF.

The chain is built from TRBV19 and TRBJ2-1; maybe TRBD1 (6 bases). Germline values: CDR1 LNHDA, CDR2 SQIVND (reference sequence). The CDR3 runs to 13 residues. The germline V and J ends were trimmed by 7 bases and 2 bases, with 9 bases remaining between them. CDR3 region: CASNGGAYNEQFF. CDR3 DNA sequence: TGTGCCAGTAATGGGGGCGCCTACAATGAGCAGTTCTTC.

This chain connects TRBV5-1 to TRBJ2-1; D perhaps matches TRBD2 (6 bases). Between the trimmed V and J ends, which lost 0 bases and 7 bases, there was a span of 14 bases. Germline CDR1 SGHRS, CDR2 YFSETQ. This CDR3 is 15 amino acids long. Here the CDR3 DNA reads TGCGCCAGCAGCTTGGTAGCGACGGGAGAGAATGAGCAGTTCTTC. Translated, it gives CASSLVATGENEQFF.

This chain connects TRBV7-9 to TRBJ1-2; D gene uncertain. CDR3 length: 13 amino acids. V was cut by 2 bases and J by 1 base, with 5 bases left in between. Germline loops: CDR1 SEHNR, CDR2 FQNEAQ (reference sequence). The CDR3 sequence: CASSLSYNYGYTF. For the CDR3, the DNA is TGTGCCAGCAGCTTATCTTATAACTATGGCTACACCTTC.

This clone was detected a few times. V is TRBV7-2 and J is TRBJ2-3; no firm D call. This CDR3 region has 16 residues. Germline CDR1 and CDR2: SGHTA and FQGNSA. The V gene lost 2 bases and the J gene lost 0 bases, with 12 bases spanning the gap. The CDR3 DNA reads as TGTGCCAGCAGCTTATTCGGCGAGACTAGCACAGATACGCAGTATTTT. Its translation: CASSLFGETSTDTQYF.

This clone appeared a single time. J is TRBJ2-5 and V is TRBV5-7; 7 nucleotides agree with TRBD1. TRBV5-7 is classed as an ORF, of uncertain function. This CDR3 is built from 18 residues. Trimming removed 3 bases from V and 3 bases from J; junction bases left unmatched: 17. CDR3 DNA: TGTGCCAGCAGCTCCCGCCCTACCCCCCGGGACAGCGAAGAGACCCAGTACTTC. It is translated as CASSSRPTPRDSEETQYF.

J is TRBJ2-1 and V is TRBV7-8, with TRBD2 matching 7 bases. The CDR3 covers 14 residues. V shed 1 base and J 8 bases; nucleotides not matched to a gene: 5. Germline lookup yields CDR1 SGHVS and CDR2 FQNEAQ. CDR3 DNA: TGTGCCAGCAGCTTAGAACTAGCGAGGGATGAGCAGTTCTTC. It specifies CASSLELARDEQFF.

The chain uses TRBV10-3 and TRBJ2-1, with 7 bases matching TRBD2. Germline CDR1 reads ENHRY; CDR2 reads SYGVKD. J gave up 1 base and V 5 bases, and 5 bases lay outside the gene matches. The CDR3 covers 15 residues. The DNA for the CDR3 is TGTGCCATCAGTCGGAGCGGGGAGTCCTACAATGAGCAGTTCTTC. This sequence encodes CAISRSGESYNEQFF.

This clone was found a few times. The chain has TRBV5-1 and TRBJ1-1; D may be TRBD1 (6 bases). V lost 4 bases, J lost 6 bases, and 16 bases lay in between. This CDR3 has 14 amino acids. Germline V gene sequence: CDR1 SGHRS, CDR2 YFSETQ. CDR3 protein: CASSLGGRAPEAFF. CDR3 bases: TGCGCCAGCAGCCTTGGGGGCAGGGCCCCTGAAGCTTTCTTT.

This CDR3 reads CASSSLGQPNEKLFF. Written as DNA, the CDR3 is TGCGCCAGCAGTTCCCTGGGGCAGCCAAATGAAAAACTGTTTTTT. This chain joins TRBV5-1 and TRBJ1-4; tentatively, D is TRBD1 (5 bases). CDR1 SGHRS and CDR2 YFSETQ come from the germline V gene. V gave up 5 bases and J gave up 5 bases, with 16 bases separating them. The CDR3 loop spans 15 amino acids. Combining the CDR3 with reference TRBV5-1 and TRBJ1-4 gives the whole variable domain KAGVTQTPRYLIKTRGQQVTLSCSPISGHRSVSWYQQTPGQGLQFLFEYFSETQRNKGNFPGRFSGRQFSNSRSEMNVSTLELGDSALYLCASSSLGQPNEKLFFGSGTQLSVL.

CDR3 sequence reads: CASISGGGENTEAFF. Written as DNA, the CDR3 is TGTGCCAGCATTTCAGGTGGGGGGGAGAACACTGAAGCTTTCTTT. The V call is TRBV6-1, the J call TRBJ1-1; D might be TRBD1 (5 bases). The CDR3 covers 15 residues. The germline gives CDR1 MNHNS, CDR2 SASEGT. V shed 7 bases and J shed 1 base, with 16 bases lying between them.

In its sample, this clone was seen a few times. The chain couples TRBV15 to TRBJ2-7; 8 nucleotides align to TRBD1. Germline V gene data show CDR1 as LNHNV and CDR2 as YYDKDF (reference sequence). Unmatched junction bases numbered 5, after V lost 2 bases and J lost 5 bases. CDR3 length: 14 amino acids. As DNA, the CDR3 is TGTGCCACCAGCAGACAGGGGGCGAGGAACGAGCAGTACTTC. Residues: CATSRQGARNEQYF. Using reference TRBV15 and TRBJ2-7 for the parts outside the CDR3, the full variable domain is DAMVIQNPRYQVTQFGKPVTLSCSQTLNHNVMYWYQQKSSQAPKLLFHYYDKDFNNEADTPDNFQSRRPNTSFCFLDIRSPGLGDTAMYLCATSRQGARNEQYFGPGTRLTVT.

The rearrangement joins TRBV6-5 to TRBJ2-1; D is possibly TRBD1 (5 bases). The germline gives CDR1 MNHEY, CDR2 SVGAGI. The germline V and J ends were trimmed by 5 bases and 5 bases, with 10 bases remaining between them. The CDR3 runs 13 residues. The CDR3 loop is CASSQGTDNEQFF. The CDR3 DNA reads as TGTGCCAGCAGTCAGGGTACCGACAATGAGCAGTTCTTC.